Listed here are 31 T cell receptor beta chains from one sample, sequenced in a study of cytomegalovirus exposure and HLA in healthy donors. The PCR employed 60 Vbeta primers together with 13 Jbeta primers. Sequencing used immunoSEQ multiplex PCR; TCRdb keeps in-frame clones, though not all of them. The table records around 210,000 clones, around 83% of them present only once. The source material was PBMCs. The receptors were sampled from a girl aged 2 to 9 in good health and CMV-seronegative.

The J gene is TRBJ2-3, the V gene TRBV27; TRBD2 agrees at 8 bases. Germline values: CDR1 MNHEY, CDR2 SMNVEV (reference sequence). The CDR3 length is 14 residues. J lost 8 bases, V lost 10 bases, and 14 bases had no gene match. Written as DNA, the CDR3 is TGTGCCACCAGCGAACGGGGGGGCGGGGTTACGCAGTATTTT. This gives the protein CATSERGGGVTQYF.

This rearrangement joins TRBV19 to TRBJ2-7; 7 bases line up with TRBD1. J gave up 4 bases and V 6 bases, and 9 bases lay outside the gene matches. CDR1 and CDR2 from the germline V gene are LNHDA and SQIVND (reference sequence). This CDR3 has 14 residues. The CDR3 nucleotides are TGTGCCAGTAGCGGGACAGTGAGTTGGTACGAGCAGTACTTC. It specifies CASSGTVSWYEQYF.

The V call is TRBV23-1, the J call TRBJ2-7, with 11 bases aligning to TRBD1. TRBV23-1 is flagged as an ORF with uncertain function. With V trimmed by 4 bases and J by 3 bases, 5 bases remained unmatched. This CDR3 comprises 15 residues. CDR3 nucleotide sequence: TGCGCCAGCAGTCCGGCCGGGACAGGGGGCTACGAGCAGTACTTC. Encoded protein: CASSPAGTGGYEQYF.

This clone has just one count. Other DNA sequences of this sample code for an identical CDR3. This rearrangement joins TRBV5-4 to TRBJ2-3; 7 bases line up with TRBD2. Germline V gives CDR1 SGHNT, CDR2 YYREEE (reference sequence). The length of the CDR3 is 15 residues. The V gene end was trimmed by 0 bases and the J gene end by 1 base; junction bases not matched to a gene: 2. Written as DNA, the CDR3 is TGTGCCAGCAGCTTGGGGCTAGCGGGCACAGATACGCAGTATTTT. The encoded protein is CASSLGLAGTDTQYF.

This clone was seen only a few times. The rearrangement joins TRBV6-1 to TRBJ1-2, with a tentative D call TRBD1 (5 bases). The CDR3 has 13 amino acids. Trimming left V 4 bases short and J 5 bases short, with 11 bases between. Germline loops: CDR1 MNHNS, CDR2 SASEGT. The CDR3 is CASSGIKGYGYTF. The DNA for the CDR3 is TGTGCCAGCAGTGGAATAAAGGGGTATGGCTACACCTTC.

The chain joins TRBV11-2 to TRBJ2-7; no firm D call. This CDR3 is built from 14 residues. V lost 2 bases, J lost 7 bases, and 15 bases lay in between. Germline V CDR1 and CDR2: SGHAT, FQNNGV. The CDR3 bases are TGTGCCAGCAGCTTAAAGGCCGCGGTATTGGAGCAGTACTTC. Amino acid sequence: CASSLKAAVLEQYF.

The gene calls are TRBV19 and TRBJ1-3; maybe TRBD1 (5 bases). The CDR3 extends over 14 amino acids. Germline CDR1 is LNHDA and CDR2 is SQIVND (reference sequence). Trimming cost V 5 bases and J 1 base, with 9 bases left between them. The CDR3 protein is CASSSAGSGNTIYF. The CDR3 nucleotides read TGTGCCAGTAGTTCTGCAGGGTCTGGAAACACCATATATTTT.

Only one count was recorded for this clone. The V call is TRBV12-5, the J call TRBJ1-5; a possible D gene is TRBD1 (5 bases). The germline V gene encodes CDR1 LGHNT and CDR2 FRNRAP. The ends were cut back, 3 bases at V and 4 bases at J, with 7 bases in the middle. CDR3 length equals 13 residues. The CDR3 DNA reads TGTGCTAGTGGTTTCGGGGGTAATCAGCCCCAGCATTTT. Translated, it gives CASGFGGNQPQHF.

The CDR3 is CASDRDRVYEQYF. CDR3 nucleotide sequence: TGTGCCAGCGATCGGGACAGGGTATACGAGCAGTACTTC. The chain has TRBV6-1 and TRBJ2-7, with TRBD1 matching over 9 bases. Germline trimming cut 8 bases from V and 4 bases from J; bases unmatched to any gene: 6. The CDR3 runs to 13 residues. Germline V gives CDR1 MNHNS, CDR2 SASEGT.

This clone has a handful of counts. The chain couples TRBV6-1 to TRBJ1-2; weak D call: TRBD1 (6 bases). The germline V gene encodes CDR1 MNHNS and CDR2 SASEGT. V was cut by 4 bases and J by 7 bases, with 19 bases left in between. The CDR3 length is 15 residues. CDR3 sequence (DNA): TGTGCCAGCAGTGTAGGGCCTACAGGGTCTCCTGGCTACACCTTC. Amino acid sequence: CASSVGPTGSPGYTF.

This chain uses TRBV6-5 with TRBJ1-1; TRBD1 matches at 8 bases. Germline CDR1 MNHEY, CDR2 SVGAGI. The CDR3 covers 15 residues. V lost 0 bases to trimming and J lost 8 bases; unmatched junction nucleotides: 8. CDR3 residues: CASSYSKFRTGEAFF. CDR3 coding DNA: TGTGCCAGCAGTTACTCGAAGTTTAGGACAGGGGAAGCTTTCTTT.

This chain connects TRBV18 to TRBJ2-7; weak D call: TRBD2 (7 bases). The V and J ends lost 6 bases and 2 bases respectively, with 14 bases between them. Germline CDR1 and CDR2: KGHSH and LQKENI. CDR3 length equals 14 residues. CDR3 in DNA: TGTGCCAGCTCCCCCGTCGGGGGGCCCTACGAGCAGTACTTC. Residues: CASSPVGGPYEQYF. Combining the CDR3 with reference TRBV18 and TRBJ2-7 gives the whole variable domain NAGVMQNPRHLVRRRGQEARLRCSPMKGHSHVYWYRQLPEEGLKFMVYLQKENIIDESGMPKERFSAEFPKEGPSILRIQQVVRGDSAAYFCASSPVGGPYEQYFGPGTRLTVT.

The chain combines TRBV29-1 with TRBJ2-7, with 7 bases fitting TRBD1. Germline V gene data show CDR1 as SQVTM and CDR2 as ANQGSEA. Trimming at V came to 8 bases and at J to 5 bases, leaving 9 bases not matched to a gene. CDR3 length equals 12 residues. As DNA, the CDR3 is TGCAGCTTCGGAAGACAGGGCGACGAGCAGTACTTC. Amino acids: CSFGRQGDEQYF.

V gene TRBV18 combines with J gene TRBJ2-7; D is unclear. The V end was cut by 2 bases, the J end by 2 bases, with 10 bases between. The germline gives CDR1 KGHSH, CDR2 LQKENI. The CDR3 has 14 amino acids. The CDR3 is CASSPLQFPYEQYF. CDR3 nucleotides: TGTGCCAGCTCACCATTACAGTTTCCCTACGAGCAGTACTTC.

This clone was seen a handful of times. The chain uses TRBV6-5 and TRBJ1-6; 7 bases agree with TRBD1. Germline V CDR1 and CDR2: MNHEY, SVGAGI. J gave up 7 bases and V 6 bases, and 6 bases lay outside the gene matches. CDR3 length equals 14 residues. CDR3 in DNA: TGTGCCAGCAGCCGACAGGGTGGGAATTCACCCCTCCACTTT. Encoded protein: CASSRQGGNSPLHF.

The rearrangement links TRBV5-1 to TRBJ2-1; 11 nucleotides match TRBD2. Germline V gives CDR1 SGHRS, CDR2 YFSETQ. The CDR3 spans 15 residues. V lost 0 bases and J lost 5; bases outside the gene matches: 1. CDR3 amino acids: CASSLVSGRDNEQFF. CDR3 coding DNA: TGCGCCAGCAGCTTGGTTAGCGGGAGGGACAATGAGCAGTTCTTC. The full variable domain, completed using reference TRBV5-1 and TRBJ2-1, is KAGVTQTPRYLIKTRGQQVTLSCSPISGHRSVSWYQQTPGQGLQFLFEYFSETQRNKGNFPGRFSGRQFSNSRSEMNVSTLELGDSALYLCASSLVSGRDNEQFFGPGTRLTVL.

This sequence joins TRBV19 and TRBJ2-7; TRBD1 matches at 10 bases. Germline V lookup: CDR1 LNHDA, CDR2 SQIVND (reference sequence). The V segment lost 10 bases and the J segment 4 bases; nucleotides outside the gene matches: 7. The CDR3 is made up of 13 amino acids. CDR3 protein: CAITGTGEYEQYF. The CDR3 bases are TGTGCCATCACCGGGACAGGGGAATACGAGCAGTACTTC. Together with reference TRBV19 and TRBJ2-7, the CDR3 gives the full variable domain: DGGITQSPKYLFRKEGQNVTLSCEQNLNHDAMYWYRQDPGQGLRLIYYSQIVNDFQKGDIAEGYSVSREKKESFPLTVTSAQKNPTAFYLCAITGTGEYEQYFGPGTRLTVT.

This clone was seen a single time. V usage is TRBV14 and J usage is TRBJ2-1; tentative D call: TRBD1 (5 bases). CDR3 length: 19 amino acids. V was pared by 1 base and J by 0 bases, with 19 bases between. CDR1 and CDR2 (germline): SGHDN, FVKESK. Here the CDR3 DNA reads TGTGCCAGCAGCCAAGCGGGCAGGGTGGAAATCAACTCCTACAATGAGCAGTTCTTC. Protein: CASSQAGRVEINSYNEQFF.

This chain links TRBV5-5 with TRBJ1-1, with 7 bases identical to TRBD1. The V segment lost 4 bases and the J segment 10 bases; nucleotides outside the gene matches: 13. Germline V lookup: CDR1 SGHKS, CDR2 YYEKEE (reference sequence). This CDR3 has 14 amino acids. CDR3 loop: CASSLWTGETGAFF. In DNA, the CDR3 is TGTGCCAGCAGCCTATGGACAGGAGAGACCGGAGCTTTCTTT.

V and J are TRBV5-1 and TRBJ2-3; D may be TRBD2 (6 bases). From germline, CDR1 is SGHRS and CDR2 YFSETQ. This CDR3 is built from 16 residues. Trimming left V 1 base short and J 2 bases short, with 14 bases between. CDR3 in DNA: TGCGCCAGCAGCTTGTCCGGGGGACCCATCACAGATACGCAGTATTTT. Translating it yields CASSLSGGPITDTQYF.

The V gene is TRBV7-9, the J gene TRBJ1-4; D is undetermined. Trimming pared 6 bases from V and 4 bases from J, leaving 12 bases between. Germline V gene sequence: CDR1 SEHNR, CDR2 FQNEAQ (reference sequence). The CDR3 is 14 residues long. The CDR3 reads CASRLPGFNEKLFF. CDR3 nucleotide sequence: TGTGCCAGCAGGTTACCGGGGTTTAATGAAAAACTGTTTTTT.

J is TRBJ2-3 and V is TRBV5-1; 13 bases match TRBD2. The V gene's germline CDR1 is SGHRS and CDR2 YFSETQ. The CDR3 totals 20 residues. Trimming took 6 bases from V and 0 from J; bases not matched to a gene: 16. CDR3 loop: CASTHLPRLAGGLSTDTQYF. CDR3 sequence (DNA): TGCGCCAGCACCCACCTTCCTCGACTAGCGGGGGGTCTTAGCACAGATACGCAGTATTTT.

The count of this clone is one. V and J are TRBV10-2 and TRBJ2-2; D remains unclear. CDR3 length equals 13 residues. Germline CDR1 is WSHSY and CDR2 is SAAADI. V lost 8 bases and J lost 2, with 9 bases in between. The CDR3 sequence is CASGTPNTGELFF. DNA for the CDR3: TGCGCCAGCGGTACACCTAACACCGGGGAGCTGTTTTTT.

J is TRBJ2-3 and V is TRBV10-3; 9 bases match TRBD2. The CDR3 runs to 16 residues. With 5 bases clipped from V and 2 bases from J, the junction kept 8 bases outside the gene matches. From germline, CDR1 is ENHRY and CDR2 SYGVKD. Here the CDR3 reads CAISLFSGGYTDTQYF. The CDR3 nucleotides are TGTGCCATCAGTTTATTCAGCGGGGGGTACACAGATACGCAGTATTTT.

The CDR3 protein is CASSIKGGRSAGELFF. DNA for the CDR3: TGTGCCAGTAGTATAAAGGGGGGGAGGTCCGCCGGGGAGCTGTTTTTT. The chain carries TRBV19 and TRBJ2-2; TRBD2 is a possible D gene (7 bases). Trimming cost V 2 bases and J 6 bases, with 16 bases left between them. CDR1 and CDR2 (germline): LNHDA, SQIVND (reference sequence). The CDR3 sequence is 16 residues long.

V usage is TRBV2 and J usage is TRBJ1-3; 7 nucleotides agree with TRBD1. Per germline, CDR1 SNHLY and CDR2 FYNNEI. The CDR3 contains 15 residues. The junction had 8 bases not matched to a gene; V was cut back by 6 bases and J by 3 bases. CDR3 sequence: CASSAGTAYGNTIYF. The CDR3 coding sequence is TGTGCCAGCAGCGCCGGGACAGCTTATGGAAACACCATATATTTT.

This clone was detected once. The chain links TRBV6-1 to TRBJ2-3; 8 nucleotides line up with TRBD1. J lost 7 bases, V lost 2 bases, and 8 bases had no gene match. CDR3 length equals 15 residues. Germline values: CDR1 MNHNS, CDR2 SASEGT. This chain's CDR3 is CASSEPGQAVHTQYF. The DNA for the CDR3 is TGTGCCAGCAGTGAACCGGGACAGGCCGTTCATACGCAGTATTTT.

This sequence joins TRBV5-6 and TRBJ2-3; 11 bases match TRBD2. V was pared by 6 bases and J by 2 bases, with 5 bases of the junction left unmatched. The CDR3 runs to 15 residues. CDR1 and CDR2 (germline): SGHDT, YYEEEE. In DNA, the CDR3 is TGTGCCAGCACAGAGACTAGCGGGAACACAGATACGCAGTATTTT. Residues: CASTETSGNTDTQYF.

The gene calls are TRBV6-5 and TRBJ1-6; 11 bases agree with TRBD1. The CDR3 is 14 amino acids. Germline loops: CDR1 MNHEY, CDR2 SVGAGI. The V gene end was trimmed by 2 bases and the J gene end by 9 bases; junction bases not matched to a gene: 0. The CDR3 loop reads CASSYGTGGSPLHF. DNA of the CDR3: TGTGCCAGCAGTTACGGGACAGGGGGTTCACCCCTCCACTTT.

This clone has only one observation. J is TRBJ2-7 and V is TRBV10-1, with 10 bases lining up with TRBD2. The CDR3 runs to 15 residues. The V gene end was trimmed by 4 bases and the J gene end by 4 bases; junction bases not matched to a gene: 7. CDR1 is WNHNN, CDR2 SYGVQD, per germline (reference sequence). In nucleotides, the CDR3 is TGCGCCAGCAGTGGAGCTAGCGGGAGCAAATACGAGCAGTACTTC. Translated, it gives CASSGASGSKYEQYF.

This clone was observed once. The V gene is TRBV30, the J gene TRBJ2-7; 14 nucleotides line up with TRBD2. This CDR3 is built from 16 residues. CDR1 and CDR2 from the germline V gene are GTSNPN and SVGIG (reference sequence). V shed 4 bases, J shed 5 bases, and the junction held 10 bases outside the gene matches. The CDR3 loop is CAWKNQTSGGADEQYF. The CDR3, as DNA: TGTGCCTGGAAAAACCAGACTAGCGGGGGGGCCGACGAGCAGTACTTC.